Below, 10 T cell receptor beta chains from the same sample are listed, as sequenced in a study of Tregs in tolerant kidney transplant recipients. This table comes from immunoSEQ multiplex PCR, and its TCRdb copy is limited to in-frame clones, with some not included. The sample includes 40,000 to 50,000 clones, about 90% of them seen just once. Input material: Tregs from blood. The receptors shown here come from a human donor in good health.

This clone was detected only once. The chain has TRBV7-9 and TRBJ1-1, with no clear D. This CDR3 is 13 amino acids long. Per the germline V gene, CDR1 is SEHNR and CDR2 is FQNEAQ (reference sequence). Trimming pared 0 bases from V and 1 base from J, leaving 3 bases between. The CDR3 sequence: CASSLAENTEAFF. In DNA form, the CDR3 reads TGTGCCAGCAGCTTAGCCGAGAACACTGAAGCTTTCTTT.

The genes are TRBV5-6 and TRBJ2-4; 9 bases align to TRBD1. V was clipped by 2 bases and J by 2 bases; unmatched bases: 5. Germline V CDR1 and CDR2: SGHDT, YYEEEE. The CDR3 has 16 residues. CDR3 region: CASSLDRGTPKNIQYF. As DNA, the CDR3 is TGTGCCAGCAGCTTAGACAGGGGGACCCCCAAAAACATTCAGTACTTC.

The rearrangement joins TRBV7-8 to TRBJ2-7; 13 nucleotides align to TRBD2. The CDR3 consists of 15 residues. CDR1 and CDR2 (germline): SGHVS, FQNEAQ. The V segment lost 5 bases and the J segment 5 bases; nucleotides outside the gene matches: 6. CDR3 nucleotide sequence: TGTGCCAGCAGCATGGGGACTAGCGGGAAGAACGAGCAGTACTTC. The encoded protein is CASSMGTSGKNEQYF.

J is TRBJ2-7 and V is TRBV7-8; tentative D call: TRBD2 (6 bases). Per germline, CDR1 SGHVS and CDR2 FQNEAQ. V was cut by 5 bases and J by 2 bases, with 22 bases left in between. CDR3 length: 17 residues. CDR3 residues: CASSRGPGPRRAYEQYF. The CDR3 nucleotides are TGTGCCAGCAGCCGTGGACCGGGACCTCGGAGGGCCTACGAGCAGTACTTC.

This clone was observed once. CDR3 DNA: TGTGCCAGCAGCTCCCAGACGGGGGTGGGCTACACCTTC. Its protein is CASSSQTGVGYTF. This chain links TRBV7-3 with TRBJ1-2, with D perhaps TRBD1 (5 bases). The CDR3 is 13 amino acids. V was cut by 4 bases and J by 8 bases, with 14 bases left in between. Per the germline V gene, CDR1 is SGHTA and CDR2 is FQGTGA. Looking up the rest from reference TRBV7-3 and TRBJ1-2 gives the full variable domain: GAGVSQTPSNKVTEKGKYVELRCDPISGHTALYWYRQSLGQGPEFLIYFQGTGAADDSGLPNDRFFAVRPEGSVSTLKIQRTERGDSAVYLCASSSQTGVGYTFGSGTRLTVV.

V usage is TRBV18 and J usage is TRBJ1-2, with D perhaps TRBD1 (6 bases). The CDR3 spans 14 residues. CDR1 is KGHSH, CDR2 LQKENI, per germline. V shed 5 bases and J shed 0 bases, with 10 bases lying between them. The CDR3 DNA is TGTGCCAGCTCAGACAGGAGCCCTAACTATGGCTACACCTTC. Protein product: CASSDRSPNYGYTF. Drawing the rest from reference TRBV18 and TRBJ1-2, the complete variable domain is NAGVMQNPRHLVRRRGQEARLRCSPMKGHSHVYWYRQLPEEGLKFMVYLQKENIIDESGMPKERFSAEFPKEGPSILRIQQVVRGDSAAYFCASSDRSPNYGYTFGSGTRLTVV.

The rearrangement uses TRBV6-5 and TRBJ2-7, with D perhaps TRBD1 or TRBD2 (5 bases each). This CDR3 contains 14 residues. Germline CDR1 is MNHEY and CDR2 is SVGAGI. With 6 bases removed from V and 3 bases from J, the gap between germline ends came to 15 bases. CDR3 in amino acids: CASRPGTGGYEQYF. The CDR3, as DNA: TGTGCCAGCAGACCCGGGACCGGTGGCTACGAGCAGTACTTC.

The chain employs TRBV18 and TRBJ1-1, with a possible D match to TRBD1 (5 bases). CDR1 is KGHSH and CDR2 is LQKENI in the germline V gene. Trimming left V 4 bases short and J 0 bases short, with 12 bases between. The CDR3 totals 15 residues. CDR3 residues: CASSLGTAMNTEAFF. The CDR3 DNA reads TGTGCCAGCTCACTTGGGACGGCTATGAACACTGAAGCTTTCTTT. Variable domain in full (rest from reference TRBV18 and TRBJ1-1): NAGVMQNPRHLVRRRGQEARLRCSPMKGHSHVYWYRQLPEEGLKFMVYLQKENIIDESGMPKERFSAEFPKEGPSILRIQQVVRGDSAAYFCASSLGTAMNTEAFFGQGTRLTVV.

The V and J genes are TRBV6-5 and TRBJ2-1; the D is unclear. Trimming removed 7 bases from V and 0 bases from J, with 13 bases in between. The CDR3 runs 15 residues. Germline V gives CDR1 MNHEY, CDR2 SVGAGI. The CDR3 bases are TGTGCCAGCACCCCCTTCTGGAGCTCCTACAATGAGCAGTTCTTC. Protein product: CASTPFWSSYNEQFF.

V and J are TRBV4-2 and TRBJ1-5; 8 bases match TRBD1. This CDR3 is 20 amino acids long. Germline V gives CDR1 LGHNA, CDR2 YNFKEQ. V lost 1 base to trimming and J lost 0 bases; unmatched junction nucleotides: 14. This CDR3 is CASSQVLQGAGGYSNQPQHF. CDR3 nucleotide sequence: TGTGCCAGCAGCCAAGTCCTTCAGGGGGCTGGGGGTTATAGCAATCAGCCCCAGCATTTT.